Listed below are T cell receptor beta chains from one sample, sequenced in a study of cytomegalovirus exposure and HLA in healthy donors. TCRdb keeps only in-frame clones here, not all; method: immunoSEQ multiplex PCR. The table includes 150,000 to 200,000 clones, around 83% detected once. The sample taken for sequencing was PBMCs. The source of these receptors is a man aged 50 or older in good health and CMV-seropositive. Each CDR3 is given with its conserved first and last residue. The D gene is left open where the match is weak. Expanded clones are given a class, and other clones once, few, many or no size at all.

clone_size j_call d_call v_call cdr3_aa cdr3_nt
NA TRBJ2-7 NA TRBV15 CATSISGGRSEQYF TGTGCCACCAGCATCTCCGGGGGTCGCAGCGAGCAGTACTTC
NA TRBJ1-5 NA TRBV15 CATSSAGGQPQHF TGTGCCACCAGCTCGGCCGGGGGTCAGCCCCAGCATTTT
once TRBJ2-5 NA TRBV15 CATSREAPGLQETQYF TGTGCCACCAGCAGAGAAGCGCCAGGGCTTCAAGAGACCCAGTACTTC
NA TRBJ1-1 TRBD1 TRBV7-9 CASSNRDRVGYEAFF TGTGCCAGCAGCAACCGGGACAGGGTAGGTTATGAAGCTTTCTTT
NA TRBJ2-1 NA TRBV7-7 CASSLAPGGVGESEQFF TGTGCTAGCAGCTTAGCACCGGGCGGGGTTGGGGAAAGTGAGCAGTTCTTC
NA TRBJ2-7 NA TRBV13 CASSAGTSHTYEQYF TGTGCCAGCAGCGCGGGGACGTCTCATACCTACGAGCAGTACTTC
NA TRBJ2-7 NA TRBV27 CASSLGRGNYEQYF TGTGCCAGCAGTTTAGGGAGGGGGAACTACGAGCAGTACTTC
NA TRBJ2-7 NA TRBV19 CASRPDSALSYEQYF TGTGCCAGTAGACCAGACAGTGCTCTCTCCTACGAGCAGTACTTC
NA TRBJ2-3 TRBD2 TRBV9 CASTSSGSTDTQYF TGTGCCAGCACCTCTAGCGGTAGCACAGATACGCAGTATTTT
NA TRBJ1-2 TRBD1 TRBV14 CASSQSPRGIGGYTF TGTGCCAGCAGCCAGTCCCCCAGGGGGATTGGTGGCTACACCTTC
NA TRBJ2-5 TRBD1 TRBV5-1 CASSRTGAGTQYF TGCGCCAGCAGCCGGACAGGGGCTGGGACCCAGTACTTC
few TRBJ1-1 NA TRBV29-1 CSGIPRGGNTEAFF TGCAGCGGCATTCCAAGGGGTGGGAACACTGAAGCTTTCTTT
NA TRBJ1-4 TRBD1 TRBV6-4 CASSDRDRGHNEKLFF TGTGCCAGCAGTGACCGGGACAGGGGGCATAATGAAAAACTGTTTTTT
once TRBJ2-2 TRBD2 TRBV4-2 CASSQDHRLAGVAGELFF TGTGCCAGCAGCCAAGATCATAGACTAGCGGGGGTGGCCGGGGAGCTGTTTTTT
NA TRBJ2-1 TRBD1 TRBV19 CASRTGSYNEQFF TGTGCCAGCCGGACAGGCTCGTACAATGAGCAGTTCTTC
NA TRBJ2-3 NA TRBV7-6 CASSLFSSGSATDTQYF TGTGCCAGCAGCTTATTTTCGTCGGGGTCTGCCACAGATACGCAGTATTTT
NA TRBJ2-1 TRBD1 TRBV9 CASSEGTGAYNEQFF TGTGCCAGCAGCGAAGGGACAGGGGCCTACAATGAGCAGTTCTTC
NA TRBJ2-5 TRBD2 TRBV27 CASSKGGPIQETQYF TGTGCCAGCAGTAAGGGAGGGCCTATACAAGAGACCCAGTACTTC
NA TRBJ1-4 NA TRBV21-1 CASSRQGADEGTNEKLFF TGTGCCAGCAGCAGACAGGGGGCGGATGAAGGGACTAATGAAAAACTGTTTTTT
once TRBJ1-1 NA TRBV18 CASSPVTGALNTEAFF TGTGCCAGCTCACCAGTGACAGGAGCTCTGAACACTGAAGCTTTCTTT
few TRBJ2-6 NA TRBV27 CASSLSSGANVLTF TGTGCCAGCAGTTTGAGCTCTGGGGCCAACGTCCTGACTTTC
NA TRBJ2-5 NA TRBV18 CASSPPSQETQYF TGTGCCAGCTCACCACCTTCACAAGAGACCCAGTACTTC
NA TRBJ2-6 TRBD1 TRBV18 CASSLNRRDRGSGANVLTF TGTGCCAGCTCACTTAACCGAAGGGACAGGGGGTCTGGGGCCAACGTCCTGACTTTC
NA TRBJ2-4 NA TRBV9 CASSVGTGKNIQYF TGTGCCAGCAGCGTAGGCACAGGGAAAAACATTCAGTACTTC
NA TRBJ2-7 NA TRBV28 CASSLRARQQYF TGTGCCAGCAGTTTGAGGGCTCGCCAGCAGTACTTC
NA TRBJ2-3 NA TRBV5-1 CASSLRQFTDTQYF TGCGCCAGCAGCTTGCGACAGTTCACAGATACGCAGTATTTT
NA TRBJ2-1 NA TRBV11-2 CASRGGDNEQFF TGTGCCAGCAGGGGTGGAGACAATGAGCAGTTCTTC
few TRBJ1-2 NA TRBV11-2 CASSLVKGRANYGYTF TGTGCCAGCAGCTTAGTTAAGGGCAGGGCTAACTATGGCTACACCTTC
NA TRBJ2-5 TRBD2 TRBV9 CASSSGTSGSIRGETQYF TGTGCCAGCAGCTCCGGGACTAGCGGGAGTATAAGGGGTGAGACCCAGTACTTC
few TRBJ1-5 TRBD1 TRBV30 CAWSRGLGQPQHF TGTGCCTGGAGTAGGGGGCTCGGTCAGCCCCAGCATTTT
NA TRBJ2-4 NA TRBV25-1 CASSEVGRGGAKNIQYF TGTGCCAGCAGTGAAGTGGGTCGCGGCGGGGCCAAAAACATTCAGTACTTC
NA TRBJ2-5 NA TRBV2 CASSEGWGAQYF TGTGCCAGCAGTGAGGGCTGGGGGGCCCAGTACTTC
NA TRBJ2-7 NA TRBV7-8 CASSFSLSYEQYF TGTGCCAGCAGCTTTTCACTTAGCTACGAGCAGTACTTC
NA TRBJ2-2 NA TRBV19 CASSSVDLTGELFF TGTGCCAGTAGTTCCGTCGACTTGACCGGGGAGCTGTTTTTT